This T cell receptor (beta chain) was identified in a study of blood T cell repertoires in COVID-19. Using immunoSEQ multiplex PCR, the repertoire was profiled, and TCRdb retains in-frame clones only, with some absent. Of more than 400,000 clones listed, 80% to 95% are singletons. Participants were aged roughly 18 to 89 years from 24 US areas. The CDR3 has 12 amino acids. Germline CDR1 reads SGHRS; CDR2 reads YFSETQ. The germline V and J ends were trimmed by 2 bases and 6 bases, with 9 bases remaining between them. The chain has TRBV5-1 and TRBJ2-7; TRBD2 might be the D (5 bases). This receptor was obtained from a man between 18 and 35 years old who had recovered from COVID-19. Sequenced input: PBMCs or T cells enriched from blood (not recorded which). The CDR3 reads CASSFREGEQYF. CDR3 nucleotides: TGCGCCAGCAGCTTTCGGGAAGGCGAGCAGTACTTC.